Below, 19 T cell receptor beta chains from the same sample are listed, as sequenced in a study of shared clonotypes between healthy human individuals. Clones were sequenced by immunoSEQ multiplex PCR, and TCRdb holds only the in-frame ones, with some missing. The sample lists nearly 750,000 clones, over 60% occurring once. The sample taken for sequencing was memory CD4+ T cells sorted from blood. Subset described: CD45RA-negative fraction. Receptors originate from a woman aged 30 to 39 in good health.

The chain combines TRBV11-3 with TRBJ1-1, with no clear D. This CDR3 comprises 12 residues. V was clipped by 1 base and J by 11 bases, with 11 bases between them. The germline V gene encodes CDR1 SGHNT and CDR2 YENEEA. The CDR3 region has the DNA TGTGCCAGCAGCTTAGGGGAGCCGGAGGCTTTCTTT. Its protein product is CASSLGEPEAFF.

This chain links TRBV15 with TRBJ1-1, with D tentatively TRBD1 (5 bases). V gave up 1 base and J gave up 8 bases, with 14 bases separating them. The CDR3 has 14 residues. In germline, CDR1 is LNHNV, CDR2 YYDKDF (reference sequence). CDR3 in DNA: TGTGCCACCAGCAGAGCCTCGCCAGGGCCAGAAGCTTTCTTT. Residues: CATSRASPGPEAFF.

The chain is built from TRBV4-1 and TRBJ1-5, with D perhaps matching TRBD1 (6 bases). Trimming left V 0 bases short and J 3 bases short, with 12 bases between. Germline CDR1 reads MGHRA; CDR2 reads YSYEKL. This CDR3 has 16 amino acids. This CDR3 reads CASSQESGAFNQPQHF. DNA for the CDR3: TGCGCCAGCAGCCAAGAGTCGGGGGCCTTCAATCAGCCCCAGCATTTT.

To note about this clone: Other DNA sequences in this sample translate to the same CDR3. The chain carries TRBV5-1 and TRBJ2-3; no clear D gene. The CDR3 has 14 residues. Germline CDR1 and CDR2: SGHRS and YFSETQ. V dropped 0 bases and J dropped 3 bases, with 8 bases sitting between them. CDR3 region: CASSLGRNTDTQYF. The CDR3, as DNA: TGCGCCAGCAGCTTGGGTCGTAATACAGATACGCAGTATTTT. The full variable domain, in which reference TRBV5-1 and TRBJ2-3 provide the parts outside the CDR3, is KAGVTQTPRYLIKTRGQQVTLSCSPISGHRSVSWYQQTPGQGLQFLFEYFSETQRNKGNFPGRFSGRQFSNSRSEMNVSTLELGDSALYLCASSLGRNTDTQYFGPGTRLTVL.

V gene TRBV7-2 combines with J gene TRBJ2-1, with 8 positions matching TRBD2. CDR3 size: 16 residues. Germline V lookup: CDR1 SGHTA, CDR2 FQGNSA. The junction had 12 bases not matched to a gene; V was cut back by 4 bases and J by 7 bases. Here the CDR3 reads CASSSAPQGGRNEQFF. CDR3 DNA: TGTGCCAGCAGCTCCGCTCCCCAGGGCGGGAGGAATGAGCAGTTCTTC.

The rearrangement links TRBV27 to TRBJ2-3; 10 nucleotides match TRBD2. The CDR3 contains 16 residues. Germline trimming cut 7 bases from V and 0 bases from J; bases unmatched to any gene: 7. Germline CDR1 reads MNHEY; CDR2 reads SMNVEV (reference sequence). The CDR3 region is CASKRTSGLSTDTQYF. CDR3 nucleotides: TGTGCCAGCAAGCGGACTAGCGGTCTTAGCACAGATACGCAGTATTTT.

The CDR3 is CASSMTTVNEQFF. The DNA for the CDR3 is TGTGCCAGCAGCATGACAACGGTCAATGAGCAGTTCTTC. This chain links TRBV7-2 with TRBJ2-1; no clear D. With 5 bases removed from V and 6 bases from J, the gap between germline ends came to 11 bases. Germline V lookup: CDR1 SGHTA, CDR2 FQGNSA. This CDR3 comprises 13 residues. Looking up the rest from reference TRBV7-2 and TRBJ2-1 gives the full variable domain: GAGVSQSPSNKVTEKGKDVELRCDPISGHTALYWYRQSLGQGLEFLIYFQGNSAPDKSGLPSDRFSAERTGGSVSTLTIQRTQQEDSAVYLCASSMTTVNEQFFGPGTRLTVL.

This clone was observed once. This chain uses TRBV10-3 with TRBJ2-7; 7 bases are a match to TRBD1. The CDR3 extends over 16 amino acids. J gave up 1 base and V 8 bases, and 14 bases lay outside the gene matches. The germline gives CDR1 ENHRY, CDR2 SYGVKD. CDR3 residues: CAIQGERQGRSYEQYF. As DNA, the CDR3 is TGTGCCATCCAGGGGGAGAGACAGGGTAGGTCCTACGAGCAGTACTTC.

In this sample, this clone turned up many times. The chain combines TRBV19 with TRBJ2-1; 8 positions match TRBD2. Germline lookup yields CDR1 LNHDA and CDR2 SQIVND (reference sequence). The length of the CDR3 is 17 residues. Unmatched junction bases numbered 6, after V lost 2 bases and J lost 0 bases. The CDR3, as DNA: TGTGCCAGTAGTATATTGTCGGGAGGGTTCTCCTACAATGAGCAGTTCTTC. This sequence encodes CASSILSGGFSYNEQFF.

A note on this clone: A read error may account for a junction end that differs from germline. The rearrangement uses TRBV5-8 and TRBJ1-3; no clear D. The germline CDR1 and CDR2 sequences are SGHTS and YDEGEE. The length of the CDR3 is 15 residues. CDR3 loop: CASSLWSASRNTIYF. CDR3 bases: TGTGCCAGCAGCCTCTGGTCCGCCTCTCGAAACACCATATATTTT.

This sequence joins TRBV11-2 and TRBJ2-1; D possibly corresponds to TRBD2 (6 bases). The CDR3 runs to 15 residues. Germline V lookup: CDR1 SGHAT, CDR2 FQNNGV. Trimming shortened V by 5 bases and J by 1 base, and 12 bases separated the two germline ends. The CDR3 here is CASSPRERSYNEQFF. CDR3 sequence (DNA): TGTGCCAGCAGCCCCCGGGAGCGATCCTACAATGAGCAGTTCTTC.

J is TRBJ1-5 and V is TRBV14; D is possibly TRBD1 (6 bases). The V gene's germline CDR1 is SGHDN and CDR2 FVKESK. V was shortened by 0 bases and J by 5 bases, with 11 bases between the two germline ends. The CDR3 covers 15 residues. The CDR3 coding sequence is TGTGCCAGCAGCCAAGATTCGGACAGTCATCAGCCCCAGCATTTT. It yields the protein CASSQDSDSHQPQHF.

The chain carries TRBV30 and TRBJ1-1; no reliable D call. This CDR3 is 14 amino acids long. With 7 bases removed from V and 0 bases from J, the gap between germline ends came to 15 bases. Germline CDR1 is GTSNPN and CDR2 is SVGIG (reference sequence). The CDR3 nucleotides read TGTGCCTATCACCGAGGACTCCTGAACACTGAAGCTTTCTTT. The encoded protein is CAYHRGLLNTEAFF.

The CDR3 DNA sequence: TGTGCCAGCAGCAAAGCGGGCACTGAAGCTTTCTTT. It specifies CASSKAGTEAFF. This chain joins TRBV21-1 and TRBJ1-1. TRBV21-1 represents a pseudogene. This CDR3 comprises 12 residues.

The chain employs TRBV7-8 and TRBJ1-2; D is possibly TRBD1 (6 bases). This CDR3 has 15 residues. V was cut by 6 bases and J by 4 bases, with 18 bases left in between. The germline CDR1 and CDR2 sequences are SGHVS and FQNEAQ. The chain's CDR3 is CASSQGSPGFYGYTF. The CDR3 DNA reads TGTGCCAGCAGTCAGGGGTCTCCCGGGTTCTATGGCTACACCTTC.

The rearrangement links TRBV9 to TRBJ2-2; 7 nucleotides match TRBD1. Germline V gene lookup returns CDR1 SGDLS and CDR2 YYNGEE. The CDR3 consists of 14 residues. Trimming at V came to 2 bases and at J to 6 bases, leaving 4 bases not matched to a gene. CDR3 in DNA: TGTGCCAGCAGCGTCTCGCAGGGGGCCGGGGAGCTGTTTTTT. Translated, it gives CASSVSQGAGELFF.

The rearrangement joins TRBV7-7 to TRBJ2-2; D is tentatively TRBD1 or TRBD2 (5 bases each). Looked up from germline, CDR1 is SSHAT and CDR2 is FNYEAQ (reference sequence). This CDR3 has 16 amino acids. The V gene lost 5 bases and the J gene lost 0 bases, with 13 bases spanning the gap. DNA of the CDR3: TGTGCCAGCAGCAGAGCCGGGACGGCGAACACCGGGGAGCTGTTTTTT. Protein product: CASSRAGTANTGELFF.

In DNA form, the CDR3 reads TGTGCCAGCAGCCTTACAGGTGGAGACACTGAAGCTTTCTTT. Encoded protein: CASSLTGGDTEAFF. The rearrangement uses TRBV5-4 and TRBJ1-1; tentative D call: TRBD1 (5 bases). CDR3 length: 14 amino acids. Germline lookup yields CDR1 SGHNT and CDR2 YYREEE (reference sequence). V lost 4 bases to trimming and J lost 3 bases, with 13 bases between them.

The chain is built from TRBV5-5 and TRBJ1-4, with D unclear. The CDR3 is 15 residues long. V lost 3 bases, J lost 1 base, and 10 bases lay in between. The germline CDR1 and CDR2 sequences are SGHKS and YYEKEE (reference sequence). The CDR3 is CASSSLTGTNEKLFF. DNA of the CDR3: TGTGCCAGCAGCTCACTAACCGGAACTAATGAAAAACTGTTTTTT.